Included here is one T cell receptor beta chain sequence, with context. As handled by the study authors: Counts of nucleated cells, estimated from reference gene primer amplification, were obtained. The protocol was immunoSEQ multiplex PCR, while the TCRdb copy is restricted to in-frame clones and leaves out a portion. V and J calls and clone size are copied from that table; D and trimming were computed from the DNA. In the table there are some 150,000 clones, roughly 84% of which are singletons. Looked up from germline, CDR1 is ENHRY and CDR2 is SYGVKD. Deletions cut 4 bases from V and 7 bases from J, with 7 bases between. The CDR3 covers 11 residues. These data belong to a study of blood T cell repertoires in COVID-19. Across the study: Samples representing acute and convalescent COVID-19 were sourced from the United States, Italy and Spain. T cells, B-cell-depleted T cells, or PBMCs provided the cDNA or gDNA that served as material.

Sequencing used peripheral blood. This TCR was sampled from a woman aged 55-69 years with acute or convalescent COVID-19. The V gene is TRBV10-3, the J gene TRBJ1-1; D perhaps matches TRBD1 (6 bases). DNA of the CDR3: TGTGCCATCAGTGGAGGGGGTGAAGCTTTCTTT. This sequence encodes CAISGGGEAFF.